The rows below give T cell receptor beta chains drawn from one sample of a study of OX40 agonist ivuxolimab in advanced cancers. Method: immunoSEQ multiplex PCR; TCRdb's copy keeps in-frame clones and lacks some. Of approximately 20,000 clones listed, more than 70% are singletons. This sample comprised CD4+ or CD8+ T cells sorted from blood, obtained in a trial of the OX40 agonist ivuxolimab. The receptors derive from an adult with an advanced solid tumor such as melanoma, head and neck, liver or kidney cancer. The CDR3 runs from the conserved cysteine through the conserved F or W. D genes are given only for firm matches. A row's size may be missing; if present it is once, few, many or a size class.

d_call	v_call	j_call	clone_size	cdr3_aa	cdr3_nt
.	TRBV29-1	TRBJ1-2	once	CSATPVPAGPVYYGYTF	TGCAGCGCCACCCCTGTCCCAGCCGGCCCTGTCTACTATGGCTACACCTTC
.	TRBV6-6	TRBJ1-1	.	CASSYWDGKMNTEAFF	TGTGCCAGCAGTTATTGGGACGGAAAAATGAACACTGAAGCTTTCTTT
.	TRBV25-1	TRBJ1-1	.	CASSLSRVTEAFF	TGTGCCAGCAGTTTGTCAAGGGTCACTGAAGCTTTCTTT
.	TRBV4-1	TRBJ1-6	.	CASSHRLSNPYNSPLHF	TGCGCCAGCAGCCATAGACTGAGCAACCCTTATAATTCACCCCTCCACTTT
TRBD2	TRBV7-9	TRBJ2-1	.	CASSLVVTSGKGEQFF	TGTGCCAGCAGCTTAGTCGTAACTAGCGGGAAGGGTGAGCAGTTCTTC
TRBD2	TRBV7-9	TRBJ2-3	.	CASSPLAGNTDTQYF	TGTGCCAGCAGCCCACTAGCGGGGAACACAGATACGCAGTATTTT
TRBD2	TRBV11-1	TRBJ2-5	.	CASTWLAGGQETQYF	TGTGCCAGCACGTGGCTAGCGGGGGGCCAAGAGACCCAGTACTTC
TRBD2	TRBV2	TRBJ2-5	.	CASRYRLGGRRETQYF	TGTGCCAGCAGATACCGACTTGGCGGGAGGAGGGAGACCCAGTACTTC
.	TRBV28	TRBJ2-4	.	CATSTRSAKNIQYF	TGTGCCACTTCGACTAGGTCAGCCAAAAACATTCAGTACTTC
TRBD1	TRBV5-6	TRBJ2-7	.	CASSYTQGARPYEQYF	TGTGCCAGCAGCTATACACAGGGGGCGCGGCCCTACGAGCAGTACTTC
.	TRBV27	TRBJ2-7	.	CASRPSQYYEQYF	TGTGCCAGCAGACCAAGCCAATACTACGAGCAGTACTTC
TRBD1	TRBV6-5	TRBJ1-2	.	CASLSRGRDYTF	TGTGCCAGCCTTTCCAGGGGGCGGGACTACACCTTC
.	TRBV11-2	TRBJ1-1	.	CASSNSMNTEAFF	TGTGCCAGCAGCAATTCTATGAACACTGAAGCTTTCTTT
.	TRBV4-1	TRBJ2-1	.	CASSPQGGIEGNEQFF	TGCGCCAGCAGCCCCCAGGGCGGGATAGAGGGCAATGAGCAGTTCTTC
.	TRBV7-9	TRBJ2-7	.	CASSLGGDKAYEQYF	TGTGCCAGCAGCTTGGGGGGGGACAAGGCCTACGAGCAGTACTTC
.	TRBV27	TRBJ1-1	.	CASTTDGGLSEAFF	TGTGCCAGCACGACGGACGGGGGCTTGTCTGAAGCTTTCTTT
.	TRBV21-1	TRBJ1-1	.	CASSNGSGDEGTEAFF	TGTGCCAGCAGCAACGGTTCAGGGGATGAGGGCACTGAAGCTTTCTTT
.	TRBV6-1	TRBJ2-1	.	CASSDSAKYEQFF	TGTGCCAGCAGTGATTCGGCAAAATATGAGCAGTTCTTC
.	TRBV27	TRBJ2-3	.	CASSFGGSTDTQYF	TGTGCCAGCAGTTTCGGGGGTAGCACAGATACGCAGTATTTT
.	TRBV7-9	TRBJ1-2	.	CASSPRGINYGYTF	TGTGCCAGCAGCCCCCGGGGTATCAACTATGGCTACACCTTC
TRBD1	TRBV16	TRBJ1-1	.	CASSQKSTGASPGGEAFF	TGTGCCAGCAGCCAAAAGAGTACAGGGGCATCTCCTGGGGGGGAAGCTTTCTTT
TRBD1	TRBV18	TRBJ1-5	.	CASSPTTGQGNQPQHF	TGTGCCAGCTCTCCGACGACAGGGCAGGGCAATCAGCCCCAGCATTTT
.	TRBV15	TRBJ2-7	.	CATSRGADSSYEQYF	TGTGCCACCAGCAGAGGAGCGGACAGCTCCTACGAGCAGTACTTC
.	TRBV27	TRBJ2-3	.	CASSYGGTYTQYF	TGTGCCAGCAGTTATGGGGGGACCTATACGCAGTATTTT
.	TRBV27	TRBJ2-1	.	CASGLRENEQFF	TGTGCCAGCGGACTACGGGAGAATGAGCAGTTCTTC
.	TRBV4-1	TRBJ2-1	once	CASSQERAYNEQFF	TGCGCCAGCAGCCAAGAACGAGCCTACAATGAGCAGTTCTTC
.	TRBV30	TRBJ2-2	.	CAWSFDDTGELFF	TGTGCCTGGAGCTTCGATGACACCGGGGAGCTGTTTTTT
.	TRBV4-1	TRBJ2-7	.	CASSQGGYKGDYEQYF	TGCGCCAGCAGCCAAGGGGGCTACAAAGGAGACTACGAGCAGTACTTC
.	TRBV7-9	TRBJ2-5	.	CASSLENQETQYF	TGTGCCAGCAGCTTAGAGAACCAAGAGACCCAGTACTTC
TRBD1	TRBV18	TRBJ2-7	once	CASSIKTGVSYEQYF	TGTGCCAGCTCCATTAAAACAGGGGTATCCTACGAGCAGTACTTC
.	TRBV5-5	TRBJ2-1	once	CASIKELMRTPVYEQFF	TGTGCCAGCATCAAGGAATTAATGCGGACCCCTGTCTATGAGCAGTTCTTC
.	TRBV5-1	TRBJ2-3	.	CAAGASTDTQYF	TGCGCCGCCGGGGCTAGCACAGATACGCAGTATTTT
TRBD2	TRBV18	TRBJ2-7	.	CASSPFLVLAGGSEQYF	TGTGCCAGCTCACCCTTCCTCGTATTAGCGGGAGGTAGCGAGCAGTACTTC
TRBD1	TRBV7-9	TRBJ1-1	once	CASSSDRGTEAFF	TGTGCCAGCAGCTCGGACAGGGGCACTGAAGCTTTCTTT
.	TRBV5-1	TRBJ1-2	.	CASSSWGDSGRGYTF	TGCGCCAGCAGCTCTTGGGGGGACTCGGGACGTGGCTACACCTTC
.	TRBV9	TRBJ2-1	.	CASSVEGIYEQFF	TGTGCCAGCAGCGTAGAAGGGATTTATGAGCAGTTCTTC
.	TRBV4-1	TRBJ2-1	.	CASSLGANSYNEQFF	TGCGCCAGCAGCCTCGGAGCCAACTCCTACAATGAGCAGTTCTTC
.	TRBV5-1	TRBJ1-4	.	CASRAMDEKLFF	TGCGCCAGCAGGGCTATGGATGAAAAACTGTTTTTT
.	TRBV7-9	TRBJ1-2	.	CASSRPSTAYGYTF	TGTGCCAGCAGCCGACCATCGACAGCGTACGGCTACACCTTC
TRBD1	TRBV11-1	TRBJ2-1	once	CASSLDRGNEQFF	TGTGCCAGCAGCTTAGACAGGGGCAATGAGCAGTTCTTC
TRBD1	TRBV7-8	TRBJ2-7	.	CASSVRDRGYEQYF	TGTGCCAGCAGCGTACGGGACAGGGGTTACGAGCAGTACTTC
.	TRBV4-1	TRBJ1-5	.	CASSRKQGGNQPQHF	TGCGCCAGCAGCCGTAAACAGGGAGGCAATCAGCCCCAGCATTTT
.	TRBV18	TRBJ2-2	.	CASSLMPWTKTGELFF	TGTGCCAGCTCGCTAATGCCTTGGACCAAAACCGGGGAGCTGTTTTTT
.	TRBV7-9	TRBJ1-1	once	CASSHGGDEAFF	TGTGCCAGCAGCCACGGGGGGGATGAAGCTTTCTTT
TRBD2	TRBV6-6	TRBJ2-1	.	CASSYGGLAVEQFF	TGTGCCAGCAGTTACGGGGGACTAGCGGTTGAGCAGTTCTTC
TRBD2	TRBV2	TRBJ2-1	.	CASTSSGSYNEQFF	TGTGCCAGCACGTCTAGCGGGAGCTACAATGAGCAGTTCTTC
.	TRBV7-9	TRBJ2-5	.	CASSLEPRIEETQYF	TGTGCCAGCAGCTTAGAACCTAGGATCGAAGAGACCCAGTACTTC
.	TRBV9	TRBJ2-7	.	CASSVGGSSYEQYF	TGTGCCAGCAGCGTAGGGGGCAGCTCCTACGAGCAGTACTTC
.	TRBV10-2	TRBJ2-7	.	CASSDSGQSYEQYF	TGCGCCAGCAGTGACTCCGGACAGTCCTACGAGCAGTACTTC
.	TRBV9	TRBJ2-3	.	CASSPNQGKDTQYF	TGTGCCAGCAGCCCCAACCAGGGGAAGGATACGCAGTATTTT
.	TRBV9	TRBJ2-1	.	CASSVGGPKAYNEQFF	TGTGCCAGCAGCGTAGGGGGCCCAAAAGCCTACAATGAGCAGTTCTTC
.	TRBV4-1	TRBJ1-2	medium-sized	CASSQTGYDGYTF	TGCGCCAGCAGCCAAACAGGGTACGATGGCTACACCTTC
TRBD1	TRBV7-7	TRBJ2-1	.	CASSLSEGAYEQFF	TGTGCCAGCAGCTTGAGTGAGGGGGCCTATGAGCAGTTCTTC
.	TRBV5-1	TRBJ1-2	few	CASSPDGSGGYGYTF	TGCGCCAGCAGTCCGGACGGATCCGGGGGCTATGGCTACACCTTC
.	TRBV21-1	TRBJ2-2	.	CASSGGTGELFF	TGTGCCAGCAGCGGGGGCACCGGGGAGCTGTTTTTT
.	TRBV27	TRBJ1-6	.	CASSLSPTAPLHF	TGTGCCAGCAGTTTATCCCCGACAGCACCCCTCCACTTT
TRBD1	TRBV14	TRBJ1-1	.	CASSLWTGVEAFF	TGTGCCAGCAGCCTCTGGACAGGGGTTGAAGCTTTCTTT